This T cell receptor beta chain was recorded in a study of blood T cell repertoires in COVID-19. About the research overall: Sites in the United States, Italy and Spain provided acute and convalescent COVID-19 samples. In each case, the material was cDNA or gDNA derived from T cells, B-cell-depleted T cells, or PBMCs.

This clone was seen a handful of times. Per the original data handling: Amplification of reference gene primers provided the estimated nucleated cell counts. Some clones are missing from TCRdb's copy, which holds only in-frame ones; the method was immunoSEQ multiplex PCR. The V and J calls and clone size were taken over from that table, and D and trimming were inferred from the DNA. Among some 130,000 clones, 75% to 85% were seen once, and the ten largest hold about a fifth. V shed 4 bases and J shed 2 bases, with 13 bases lying between them. CDR1 is SGHRS, CDR2 YFSETQ, per germline. This CDR3 region has 16 residues.

Sequences were obtained from peripheral blood. The source is a man at least 80 years old with acute or convalescent COVID-19. This chain uses TRBV5-1 with TRBJ2-6, with D tentatively TRBD1 (6 bases). The CDR3 protein is CASSVQGPPGANVLTF. Written as DNA, the CDR3 is TGCGCCAGCAGCGTACAGGGTCCCCCTGGGGCCAACGTCCTGACTTTC.